A single sample gave rise to the 2 T cell receptor beta chains below, sequenced in a study of Graves' ophthalmopathy and Graves' hyperthyroidism. Researchers took RNA transcripts and amplified TCR beta CDR3 regions from them. The first-round RT-PCR employed HTBI primers together with the Qiagen OneStep RT-PCR kit. A multiplex PCR was then performed as the second round. TCRdb reanalysed the multiplex PCR reads using MiXCR and keeps one entry per CDR3 protein. This table has over a million distinct CDR3 sequences, about two fifths appearing once. The specimen sequenced was peripheral blood or thyroid tissue (not recorded which). Receptors originate from an adult man with Graves' hyperthyroidism.

The chain employs TRBV7-9 and TRBJ1-4; D is possibly TRBD1 (6 bases). Germline assignment: CDR1 SEHNR and CDR2 FQNEAQ (reference sequence). V lost 4 bases and J 5 bases, leaving 20 bases between the germline ends. This CDR3 region has 17 residues. CDR3 nucleotides: TGTGCCAGCAGCTCCCCGATTGCGGGGGCGACGAATGAAAAACTGTTTTTT. It translates to CASSSPIAGATNEKLFF.

This clonotype was recorded at least ten times. The chain uses TRBV7-9 and TRBJ1-1; D remains unclear. V shed 3 bases and J shed 7 bases, with 18 bases lying between them. Looked up from germline, CDR1 is SEHNR and CDR2 is FQNEAQ (reference sequence). The CDR3 sequence is 15 residues long. Here the CDR3 reads CASSFQSRARGEAFF. CDR3 coding DNA: TGTGCCAGCAGCTTTCAGTCGAGGGCGCGGGGTGAAGCTTTCTTT.